This entry lists 9 T cell receptor beta chains sequenced from one sample in a study of early T cells in non-severe SARS-CoV-2 infection. In TCRdb, the 5' RACE reads were re-called with MiXCR into one record per CDR3 protein. The profile covers around 76,000 distinct CDR3 sequences, with approximately 10% appearing a single time and approximately 4.5% taken by the ten largest. The sample consisted of whole blood. Receptor source: an adult who was a healthcare worker with PCR-confirmed SARS-CoV-2 infection or an uninfected control (not recorded which).

This clonotype has at least ten counts. The chain joins TRBV11-2 to TRBJ2-3, with 9 positions matching TRBD1. Germline V gene lookup returns CDR1 SGHAT and CDR2 FQNNGV. V lost 3 bases to trimming and J lost 1 base; unmatched junction nucleotides: 8. This CDR3 has 17 residues. As DNA, the CDR3 is TGTGCCAGCAGCTTCACAGGGGGCGGGTGGGGCACAGATACGCAGTATTTT. It specifies CASSFTGGGWGTDTQYF.

This clonotype has at least ten counts. The V call is TRBV6-6, the J call TRBJ1-1; a possible D gene is TRBD1 (6 bases). The CDR3 totals 15 residues. Trimming shortened V by 2 bases and J by 3 bases, and 13 bases separated the two germline ends. Germline-derived CDR1 and CDR2 are MNHNY and SVGAGI (reference sequence). The CDR3 nucleotides are TGTGCCAGCAGTTACGACAGGAGCCCTTACACTGAAGCTTTCTTT. Its translation is CASSYDRSPYTEAFF.

The chain carries TRBV7-2 and TRBJ1-5; D perhaps matches TRBD1 (5 bases). The CDR3 is made up of 15 amino acids. CDR1 and CDR2 (germline): SGHTA, FQGNSA. Between the trimmed V and J ends, which lost 7 bases and 0 bases, there was a span of 13 bases. CDR3 DNA sequence: TGTGCCAGCACCCGGACACCTTATAGCAATCAGCCCCAGCATTTT. This gives the protein CASTRTPYSNQPQHF.

This clonotype has ten or more counts. The J gene is TRBJ2-4, the V gene TRBV7-2; tentatively, D is TRBD1 (6 bases). Trimming removed 0 bases from V and 5 bases from J, with 11 bases in between. This CDR3 has 15 amino acids. CDR1 is SGHTA and CDR2 is FQGNSA in the germline V gene. CDR3 bases: TGTGCCAGCAGCTTAGCGCGAGGGGGACAAAACATTCAGTACTTC. This sequence encodes CASSLARGGQNIQYF.

The gene calls are TRBV6-2 or TRBV6-3 and TRBJ1-1; a weak D match, TRBD1 (6 bases). CDR1 and CDR2 (germline): MNHEY, SVGEGT. Trimming removed 5 bases from V and 5 bases from J, with 24 bases in between. The CDR3 covers 17 residues. CDR3 protein: CASSPRQALLMGTEAFF. The CDR3 DNA reads as TGTGCCAGCAGTCCCCGACAGGCGCTCCTCATGGGAACTGAAGCTTTCTTT.

There are a few counts of this clonotype. This chain joins TRBV20-1 and TRBJ1-6; 8 nucleotides match TRBD1. Germline lookup yields CDR1 DFQATT and CDR2 SNEGSKA (reference sequence). J lost 7 bases, V lost 3 bases, and 5 bases had no gene match. The CDR3 consists of 14 residues. The CDR3 DNA sequence: TGCAGTGCTAGGAGGGCAGGGGGCAATTCACCCCTCCACTTT. Protein product: CSARRAGGNSPLHF.

This clonotype showed up many times. The V gene is TRBV19, the J gene TRBJ2-4; maybe TRBD1 (5 bases). Looked up from germline, CDR1 is LNHDA and CDR2 is SQIVND (reference sequence). The CDR3 sequence is 12 residues long. The V end was cut by 1 base, the J end by 13 bases, with 11 bases between. CDR3 DNA sequence: TGTGCCAGTAGTATAGTAGACAGCCGCCAGTACTTC. This codes for CASSIVDSRQYF.

This clonotype was seen at least ten times. The chain is built from TRBV11-2 and TRBJ2-6; D is unresolved. The germline CDR1 and CDR2 sequences are SGHAT and FQNNGV. V was trimmed by 3 bases and J by 0 bases, leaving 3 bases between them. This CDR3 is 14 amino acids long. For the CDR3, the DNA is TGTGCCAGCAGCTTGACCTCTGGGGCCAACGTCCTGACTTTC. Encoded protein: CASSLTSGANVLTF.

The genes are TRBV6-2 or TRBV6-3 and TRBJ2-1; D may be TRBD2 (7 bases). Germline V gene sequence: CDR1 MNHEY, CDR2 SVGEGT. Trimming shortened V by 2 bases and J by 6 bases, and 11 bases separated the two germline ends. The CDR3 spans 14 residues. CDR3 DNA: TGTGCCAGCAGTTACGGGGGGGCAGGCAATGAGCAGTTCTTC. Residues: CASSYGGAGNEQFF.